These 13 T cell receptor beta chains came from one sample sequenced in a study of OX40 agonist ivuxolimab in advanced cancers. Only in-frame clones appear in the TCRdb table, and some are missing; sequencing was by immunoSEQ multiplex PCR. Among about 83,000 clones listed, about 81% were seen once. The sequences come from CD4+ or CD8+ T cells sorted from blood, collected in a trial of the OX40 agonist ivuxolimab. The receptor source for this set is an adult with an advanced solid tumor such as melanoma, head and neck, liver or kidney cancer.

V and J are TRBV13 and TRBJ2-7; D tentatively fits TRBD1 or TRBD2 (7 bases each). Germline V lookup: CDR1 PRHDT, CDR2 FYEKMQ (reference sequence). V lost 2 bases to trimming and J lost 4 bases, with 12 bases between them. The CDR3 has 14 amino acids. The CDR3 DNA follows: TGTGCCAGCAGCTTACAGGGGGGGGCTTACGAGCAGTACTTC. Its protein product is CASSLQGGAYEQYF.

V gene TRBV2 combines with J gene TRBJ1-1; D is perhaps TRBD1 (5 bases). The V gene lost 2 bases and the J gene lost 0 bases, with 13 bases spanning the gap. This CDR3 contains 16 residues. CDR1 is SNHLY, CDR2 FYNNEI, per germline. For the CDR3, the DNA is TGTGCCAGCAGTGAATATGGGGCAGGGCTGAACACTGAAGCTTTCTTT. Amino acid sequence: CASSEYGAGLNTEAFF.

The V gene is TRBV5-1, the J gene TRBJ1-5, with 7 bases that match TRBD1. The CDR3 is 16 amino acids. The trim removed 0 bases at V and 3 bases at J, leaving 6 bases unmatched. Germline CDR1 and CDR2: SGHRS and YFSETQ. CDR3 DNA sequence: TGCGCCAGCAGCTTGGCTATGGGACAGTACAATCAGCCCCAGCATTTT. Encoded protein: CASSLAMGQYNQPQHF.

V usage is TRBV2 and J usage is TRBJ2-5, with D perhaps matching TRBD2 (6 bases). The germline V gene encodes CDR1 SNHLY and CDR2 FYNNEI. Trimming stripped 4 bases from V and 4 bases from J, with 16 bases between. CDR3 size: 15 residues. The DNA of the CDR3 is TGTGCCAGCAGTGCTACGTGGGGAGGTACAGAGACCCAGTACTTC. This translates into CASSATWGGTETQYF.

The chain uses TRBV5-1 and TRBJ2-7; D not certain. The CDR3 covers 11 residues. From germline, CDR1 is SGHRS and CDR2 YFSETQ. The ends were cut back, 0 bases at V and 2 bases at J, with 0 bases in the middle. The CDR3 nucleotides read TGCGCCAGCAGCTTGGCCTACGAGCAGTACTTC. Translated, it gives CASSLAYEQYF.

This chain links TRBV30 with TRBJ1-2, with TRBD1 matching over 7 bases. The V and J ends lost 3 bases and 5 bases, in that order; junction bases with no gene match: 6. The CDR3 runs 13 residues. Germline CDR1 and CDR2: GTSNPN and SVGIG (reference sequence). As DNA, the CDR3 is TGTGCCTGGAGAAACAGGGGCACTTATGGCTACACCTTC. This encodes CAWRNRGTYGYTF.

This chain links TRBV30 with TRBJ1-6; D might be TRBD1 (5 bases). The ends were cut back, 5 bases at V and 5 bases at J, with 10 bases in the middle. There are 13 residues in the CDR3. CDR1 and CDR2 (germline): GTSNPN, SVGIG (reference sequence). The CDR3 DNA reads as TGTGCCTGGTCTCAGGGCCATAATTCACCCCTCCACTTT. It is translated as CAWSQGHNSPLHF.

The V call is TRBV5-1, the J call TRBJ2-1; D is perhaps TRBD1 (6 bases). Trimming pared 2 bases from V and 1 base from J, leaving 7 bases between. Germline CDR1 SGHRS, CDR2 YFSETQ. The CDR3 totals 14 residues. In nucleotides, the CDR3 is TGCGCCAGCAGCTTTACAGGGTCCTACAATGAGCAGTTCTTC. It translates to CASSFTGSYNEQFF.

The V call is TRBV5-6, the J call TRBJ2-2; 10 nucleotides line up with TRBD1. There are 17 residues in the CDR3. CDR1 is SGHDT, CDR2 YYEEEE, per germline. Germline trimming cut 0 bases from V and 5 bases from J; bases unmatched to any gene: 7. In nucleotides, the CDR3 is TGTGCCAGCAGCTTGGGCGGACAGGGGGGGTCGACCGGGGAGCTGTTTTTT. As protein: CASSLGGQGGSTGELFF. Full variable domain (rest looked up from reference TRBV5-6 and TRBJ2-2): DAGVTQSPTHLIKTRGQQVTLRCSPKSGHDTVSWYQQALGQGPQFIFQYYEEEERQRGNFPDRFSGHQFPNYSSELNVNALLLGDSALYLCASSLGGQGGSTGELFFGEGSRLTVL.

The CDR3 coding sequence is TGCGCCAGCAGCTCGCAGGGACAGACCACTGAAGCTTTCTTT. It specifies CASSSQGQTTEAFF. V is TRBV5-1 and J is TRBJ1-1, with 7 bases identical to TRBD1. The CDR3 runs to 14 residues. The ends lost 3 bases at V and 4 bases at J; junction bases unmatched: 6. From germline, CDR1 is SGHRS and CDR2 YFSETQ.

CDR3 residues: CASSPLRALFYEQYF. The CDR3 DNA sequence: TGTGCCAGCAGTCCCCTAAGGGCCCTATTTTACGAGCAGTACTTC. The V call is TRBV6-5, the J call TRBJ2-7; the D is unclear. This CDR3 has 15 amino acids. Deletions cut 5 bases from V and 4 bases from J, with 18 bases between. CDR1 and CDR2 from the germline V gene are MNHEY and SVGAGI.

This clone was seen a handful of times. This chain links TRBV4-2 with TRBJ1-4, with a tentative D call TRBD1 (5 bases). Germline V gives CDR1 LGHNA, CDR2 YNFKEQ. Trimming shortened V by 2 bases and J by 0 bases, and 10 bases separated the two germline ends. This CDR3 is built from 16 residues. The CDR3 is CASSQQGYATNEKLFF. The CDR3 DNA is TGTGCCAGCAGCCAACAGGGATATGCAACTAATGAAAAACTGTTTTTT.

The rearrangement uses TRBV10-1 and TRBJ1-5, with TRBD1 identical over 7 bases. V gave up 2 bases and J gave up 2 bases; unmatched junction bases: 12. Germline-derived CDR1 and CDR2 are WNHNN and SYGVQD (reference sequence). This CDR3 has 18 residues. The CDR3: CASSEPRATGDGNQPQHF. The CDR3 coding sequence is TGCGCCAGCAGTGAGCCCCGAGCTACAGGGGACGGCAATCAGCCCCAGCATTTT.